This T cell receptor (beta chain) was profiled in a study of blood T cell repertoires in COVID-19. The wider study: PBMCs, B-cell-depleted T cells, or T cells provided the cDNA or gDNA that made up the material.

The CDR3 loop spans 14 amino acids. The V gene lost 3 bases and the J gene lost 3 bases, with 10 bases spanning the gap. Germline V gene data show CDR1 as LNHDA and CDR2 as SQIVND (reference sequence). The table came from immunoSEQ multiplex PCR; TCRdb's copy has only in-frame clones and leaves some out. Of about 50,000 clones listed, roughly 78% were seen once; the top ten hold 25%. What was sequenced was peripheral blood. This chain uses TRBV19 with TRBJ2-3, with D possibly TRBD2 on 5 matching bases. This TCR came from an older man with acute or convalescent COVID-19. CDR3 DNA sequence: TGTGCCAGTAGTATGCCCGGGGTAACAGATACGCAGTATTTT. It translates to CASSMPGVTDTQYF. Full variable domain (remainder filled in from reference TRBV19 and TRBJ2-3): DGGITQSPKYLFRKEGQNVTLSCEQNLNHDAMYWYRQDPGQGLRLIYYSQIVNDFQKGDIAEGYSVSREKKESFPLTVTSAQKNPTAFYLCASSMPGVTDTQYFGPGTRLTVL.